The entry that follows covers one T cell receptor (beta chain) sequence. Its antigen is currently unknown. The authors obtained PBMCs from around 11 ml of fresh peripheral blood. Amplified TCR beta CDR3 regions came from RNA transcripts. The TCR CDR3 first-round RT-PCR relied on the HTBI primer set. TCRdb passed the multiplex PCR reads through MiXCR, listing each CDR3 protein once. This sample has hundreds of thousands of distinct CDR3 sequences, with approximately 14% found just once. This record belongs to a study of T cells in Graves' hyperthyroidism and ophthalmopathy. The wider study: The blood sample was taken at first diagnosis, before treatment began. General observations from the study: The model made its ophthalmopathy prediction, and onset followed a median around 6.9 months later.

The CDR3 loop spans 18 amino acids. V lost 0 bases and J lost 3; bases outside the gene matches: 8. Germline V gives CDR1 WNHNN, CDR2 SYGVQD (reference sequence). Sequences were obtained from blood. This chain uses TRBV10-1 with TRBJ2-2, with 9 positions matching TRBD1. The TCR comes from a woman aged 30 to 39 with Graves' hyperthyroidism. The CDR3 nucleotides read TGCGCCAGCAGTGAGTCCGCCGGGACAGGGATTGACACCGGGGAGCTGTTTTTT. Its protein is CASSESAGTGIDTGELFF.